Listed below are T cell receptor beta chains from one sample, sequenced in a study of cytomegalovirus exposure and HLA in healthy donors. Only in-frame clones appear in the TCRdb table, and some are missing; sequencing was by immunoSEQ multiplex PCR. In total, the table holds tens of thousands of clones. The sequenced sample consisted of PBMCs. The receptors were gathered from a woman aged 40 to 50 in good health and CMV-seropositive. Both conserved end residues are part of each CDR3. A D gene is named only where the DNA matches it firmly.

>TRBV19|TRBJ2-3|TRBD2
CASSITSGTNTDTQYF
TGTGCCAGTAGTATAACTAGCGGGACAAACACAGATACGCAGTATTTT
>TRBV29-1|TRBJ2-3|.
CSVERDMGADTQYF
TGCAGCGTGGAACGGGACATGGGAGCAGATACGCAGTATTTT
>TRBV27|TRBJ1-5|TRBD1
CASSSRQGLYNQPQHF
TGTGCCAGCAGTTCCCGACAGGGATTGTACAATCAGCCCCAGCATTTT
>TRBV13|TRBJ2-7|TRBD1
CASSLTGVGSTTYEQYF
TGTGCCAGCAGCCTCACAGGGGTAGGCTCTACGACCTACGAGCAGTACTTC
>TRBV6-6|TRBJ2-2|.
CASTDDSPEPGELFF
TGTGCCAGCACCGACGACAGTCCTGAGCCCGGGGAGCTGTTTTTT
>TRBV10-3|TRBJ2-1|TRBD2
CAISESLAGGEQFF
TGTGCCATCAGTGAGTCTCTAGCGGGAGGGGAGCAGTTCTTC
>TRBV28|TRBJ2-7|.
CASSLPAASYEQYF
TGTGCCAGCAGTTTACCAGCGGCATCCTACGAGCAGTACTTC
>TRBV5-1|TRBJ2-2|.
CASSGRGQAGAGELFF
TGCGCCAGCAGCGGCCGTGGGCAGGCGGGCGCCGGGGAGCTGTTTTTT
>TRBV6-1|TRBJ2-5|.
CASSEGQIVGETQYF
TGTGCCAGCAGTGAAGGACAGATAGTAGGGGAGACCCAGTACTTC
>TRBV6-1|TRBJ1-6|TRBD1
CASSEGRTGQNSPLHF
TGTGCCAGCAGTGAAGGCCGGACAGGCCAAAATTCACCCCTCCACTTT
>TRBV5-1|TRBJ1-2|.
CASSTGIGRNYGYTF
TGCGCCAGCAGCACGGGGATCGGTCGTAACTATGGCTACACCTTC
>TRBV25-1|TRBJ1-6|TRBD1
CASSPGQKNSPLHF
TGTGCCAGCAGTCCGGGACAGAAAAATTCACCCCTCCACTTT
>TRBV28|TRBJ1-2|TRBD1
CASRGTGLGYTF
TGTGCCAGCAGGGGGACAGGGTTGGGCTACACCTTC
>TRBV10-3|TRBJ2-1|TRBD2
CAISGGRAKDNEQFF
TGTGCCATCAGTGGCGGGAGGGCCAAAGACAATGAGCAGTTCTTC
>TRBV19|TRBJ1-4|.
CASSSGSFNEKLFF
TGTGCCAGTAGCTCGGGGTCTTTTAATGAAAAACTGTTTTTT
>TRBV10-3|TRBJ2-1|.
CAISENLGGSYNEQFF
TGTGCCATCAGTGAGAATCTCGGAGGGTCCTACAATGAGCAGTTCTTC
>TRBV7-2|TRBJ2-2|TRBD1
CASSLVGQVLTGELFF
TGTGCCAGCAGCTTAGTGGGACAGGTACTCACCGGGGAGCTGTTTTTT
>TRBV25-1|TRBJ1-6|.
CASSESGDYRLHF
TGTGCCAGCAGTGAATCGGGGGATTATCGCCTCCACTTT